Sequencing of this T cell receptor beta chain was carried out in a study of T cell responses to AZD1222 COVID-19 vaccine. General study points: Mostly white British, mostly female donors; authors suggested clonal diversity may be underestimated.

Second doses were pooled across both intervals (about 4 or about 12 weeks). Clones were read by immunoSEQ multiplex PCR, and TCRdb kept only the in-frame ones, dropping some. The profile covers about 120,000 clones, with 85% to 90% appearing a single time and 2.5% to 3.5% taken by the ten largest. This clone was recorded only once. Its antigen remains unidentified. Germline V gives CDR1 SGDLS, CDR2 YYNGEE. This CDR3 comprises 17 residues. Trimming removed 4 bases from V and 0 bases from J; junction bases left unmatched: 7. Sequences were derived from peripheral blood, sampled 28 days after the second AZD1222 dose. This clonotype originated in an adult who received the AZD1222 COVID-19 vaccine. The rearrangement uses TRBV9 and TRBJ2-2, with TRBD1 matching 9 bases. The CDR3 loop is CASSPHGTGSNTGELFF. The CDR3 nucleotides read TGTGCCAGCAGCCCCCACGGGACAGGGTCGAACACCGGGGAGCTGTTTTTT.